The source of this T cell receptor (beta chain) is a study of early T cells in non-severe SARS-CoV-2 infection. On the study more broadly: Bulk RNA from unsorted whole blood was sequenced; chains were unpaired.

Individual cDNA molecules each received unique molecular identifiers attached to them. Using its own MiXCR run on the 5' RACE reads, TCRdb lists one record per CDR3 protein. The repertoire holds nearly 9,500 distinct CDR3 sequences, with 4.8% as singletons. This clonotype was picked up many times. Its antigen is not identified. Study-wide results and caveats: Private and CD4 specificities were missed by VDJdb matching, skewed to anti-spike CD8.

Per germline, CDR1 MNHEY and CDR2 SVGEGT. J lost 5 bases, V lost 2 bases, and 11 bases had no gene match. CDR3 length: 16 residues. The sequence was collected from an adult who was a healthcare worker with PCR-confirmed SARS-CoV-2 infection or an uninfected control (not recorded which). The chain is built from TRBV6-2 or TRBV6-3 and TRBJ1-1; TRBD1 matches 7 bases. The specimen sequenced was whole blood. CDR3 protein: CASSYRGRIWETEAFF. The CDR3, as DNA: TGTGCCAGCAGTTACAGGGGGCGCATTTGGGAAACTGAAGCTTTCTTT.